Below are 14 T cell receptor beta chains sequenced from a single sample in a study of blood T cell repertoires in COVID-19. The assay was immunoSEQ multiplex PCR, and TCRdb's table has in-frame clones only and misses some. The sample has 80,000 to 130,000 clones; just under 95% are singletons. The sample comprised peripheral blood. These receptors came from an older man with acute or convalescent COVID-19.

The J gene is TRBJ2-2, the V gene TRBV11-3; TRBD1 agrees at 9 bases. CDR1 SGHNT and CDR2 YENEEA come from the germline V gene. The CDR3 length is 16 residues. V was clipped by 1 base and J by 9 bases; unmatched bases: 9. The CDR3 nucleotides are TGTGCCAGCAGCTTAGGACTCAACAGGGGGCGCTGGGAGCTGTTTTTT. The encoded protein is CASSLGLNRGRWELFF.

The chain carries TRBV5-4 and TRBJ1-2; TRBD1 matches 9 bases. This CDR3 is built from 15 residues. Losses at the gene ends were 1 base for V and 8 bases for J; bases not matched to a gene: 9. Germline V gives CDR1 SGHNT, CDR2 YYREEE (reference sequence). The CDR3 DNA sequence: TGTGCCAGCAGCTTGATAGGATACAGGGGGCTCGGCTACACCTTC. Protein sequence: CASSLIGYRGLGYTF.

This clone was counted a single time. The V call is TRBV7-2, the J call TRBJ1-2, with D unclear. Germline CDR1 SGHTA, CDR2 FQGNSA. This CDR3 region has 14 residues. V was cut by 1 base and J by 2 bases, with 8 bases left in between. The CDR3 region is CASSLGSENYGYTF. Here the CDR3 DNA reads TGTGCCAGCAGCTTAGGGAGCGAAAACTATGGCTACACCTTC.

The rearrangement joins TRBV7-3 to TRBJ2-5; possibly TRBD1 for D (6 bases). CDR3 length: 13 amino acids. Germline V gene sequence: CDR1 SGHTA, CDR2 FQGTGA. With 4 bases removed from V and 4 bases from J, the gap between germline ends came to 10 bases. This chain's CDR3 is CASSSGQSETQYF. The CDR3 DNA follows: TGTGCCAGCAGCTCCGGACAGTCAGAGACCCAGTACTTC.

The chain is built from TRBV5-8 and TRBJ2-3; no firm D call. From germline, CDR1 is SGHTS and CDR2 YDEGEE. Trimming removed 3 bases at V and 2 bases at J, with 4 bases between. This CDR3 is 12 amino acids long. This chain's CDR3 is CASSSSTDTQYF. CDR3 coding DNA: TGTGCCAGCAGCTCCTCCACAGATACGCAGTATTTT.

The rearrangement links TRBV6-5 to TRBJ2-1; 8 bases line up with TRBD1. The CDR3 covers 15 residues. Germline loops: CDR1 MNHEY, CDR2 SVGAGI. V lost 6 bases, J lost 3 bases, and 7 bases stayed unmatched. The CDR3 loop reads CASRTGGIGYNEQFF. Written as DNA, the CDR3 is TGTGCCAGCAGAACAGGGGGGATAGGCTACAATGAGCAGTTCTTC.

As concerns this clone: Other DNA sequences in the sample encode the same CDR3. The CDR3 DNA is TGTGCCAGCAGCCCCGGACTAAGCACAGATACGCAGTATTTT. Amino acid sequence: CASSPGLSTDTQYF. The rearrangement links TRBV7-3 to TRBJ2-3; the D gene is possibly TRBD2 (6 bases). Germline CDR1 SGHTA, CDR2 FQGTGA. V shed 5 bases and J shed 0 bases, with 9 bases lying between them. The CDR3 has 14 amino acids.

V gene TRBV6-5 combines with J gene TRBJ1-3; possible D gene TRBD1, 5 bases. CDR1 and CDR2 (germline): MNHEY, SVGAGI. The V end lost 6 bases, the J end lost 0 bases, and 12 bases lay between the germline ends. The CDR3 has 15 residues. This CDR3 reads CASSSDSFSGNTIYF. The CDR3, as DNA: TGTGCCAGCAGCAGCGACAGTTTCTCTGGAAACACCATATATTTT.

The sample holds a few counts of this clone. The junction does not match germline at one end; this may be a read error. CDR3 residues: CASTLTGNYGYTF. CDR3 sequence (DNA): TGTGCCAGCACTTTAACGGGGAACTATGGCTACACCTTC. The chain couples TRBV12-3 or TRBV12-4 to TRBJ1-2; D is unclear. CDR3 length: 13 amino acids.

This chain connects TRBV7-9 to TRBJ2-1, with 8 positions matching TRBD2. Losses at the gene ends were 7 bases for V and 7 bases for J; bases not matched to a gene: 15. Germline CDR1 reads SEHNR; CDR2 reads FQNEAQ (reference sequence). The CDR3 totals 16 residues. Here the CDR3 DNA reads TGTGCCAGCACCAAAAACGCCCGGACTAGCAAGAATGAGCAGTTCTTC. Amino acid sequence: CASTKNARTSKNEQFF.

The rearrangement uses TRBV4-1 and TRBJ1-5, with D possibly TRBD1 on 5 matching bases. The ends were cut back, 0 bases at V and 5 bases at J, with 8 bases in the middle. The CDR3 spans 14 residues. Germline assignment: CDR1 MGHRA and CDR2 YSYEKL. The CDR3 is CASSQETVYQPQHF. CDR3 nucleotide sequence: TGCGCCAGCAGCCAAGAGACAGTCTATCAGCCCCAGCATTTT.

This clone was counted once. The rearrangement links TRBV10-1 to TRBJ2-1; 12 nucleotides match TRBD1. From germline, CDR1 is WNHNN and CDR2 SYGVQD (reference sequence). Unmatched junction bases numbered 9, after V lost 5 bases and J lost 7 bases. CDR3 length equals 16 residues. In DNA, the CDR3 is TGCGCCAGCAGTTCGGGACAGGGGGCTTTTAGGAATGAGCAGTTCTTC. Protein: CASSSGQGAFRNEQFF.

This rearrangement joins TRBV27 to TRBJ2-7; D not certain. CDR1 and CDR2 (germline): MNHEY, SMNVEV (reference sequence). The V end was cut by 2 bases, the J end by 4 bases, with 9 bases between. CDR3 length: 13 residues. CDR3 DNA: TGTGCCAGCAGTTTACCAGGATCGTACGAGCAGTACTTC. This translates into CASSLPGSYEQYF.

The chain has TRBV11-3 and TRBJ2-7, with 13 bases fitting TRBD2. Germline V lookup: CDR1 SGHNT, CDR2 YENEEA. The J segment lost 7 bases and the V segment lost 5 bases, leaving 11 bases of the junction unmatched. This CDR3 is 16 amino acids long. The CDR3 spells CASSANHGTSGNEQYF. CDR3 nucleotides: TGTGCCAGCAGCGCTAACCACGGGACTAGCGGGAATGAGCAGTACTTC.